This T cell receptor beta chain was retrieved from a study of spatial heterogeneity in lung cancer. The time point: sample taken at primary tumor resection. The sequenced material consisted of unsorted whole RNA from tumor, nontumor lung or frozen PBMC. With 5 bases clipped from V and 5 bases from J, the junction kept 18 bases outside the gene matches. Germline V gene lookup returns CDR1 SGHTA and CDR2 FQGNSA. The CDR3 contains 17 residues. General study points: Mutation counts in tumors were tracked by counts of expanded intratumoral alpha and beta TCRs.

MiXCR was run by TCRdb on the 5' RACE reads, yielding one entry per CDR3 protein. The sample yields roughly 5,000 distinct CDR3 sequences, approximately 5.8% seen once. In its sample, this clonotype was seen many times. Its antigen is not known. This beta chain is a stray sequence in a library constructed for alpha chains; its clone size is not meaningful. The sample here was lung tumor tissue, taken at surgery. The chain links TRBV7-2 to TRBJ2-7; 7 nucleotides match TRBD1. This sequence originates from a female donor with early-stage non-small cell lung cancer. The CDR3 loop reads CTSSLSVDRVHWDEQYV. The CDR3 DNA is TGTACCAGCAGCCTGTCGGTTGACAGGGTTCATTGGGACGAGCAGTACGTC.